Described below is a single T cell receptor beta chain sequence and its context. The data are from a study of radiotherapy plus CTLA-4 blockade in lung cancer. Assay: immunoSEQ multiplex PCR; the TCRdb copy retains only in-frame clones and omits some. Of 55,000 to 75,000 clones listed, 65% to 85% are singletons. V trimming: 4 bases; J trimming: 4 bases; junction bases outside the gene matches: 8. Per germline, CDR1 SGHTA and CDR2 FQGNSA. The CDR3 contains 15 residues. The chain couples TRBV7-2 to TRBJ1-2, with 8 nucleotides matching TRBD1. The clonotype was recovered from a human donor with non-small cell lung cancer whose response to radiotherapy plus ipilimumab could not be evaluated. Some clones in this sample may be carry-over from other donors' samples. The material was peripheral blood, obtained from a patient treated with radiotherapy plus ipilimumab. In DNA form, the CDR3 reads TGTGCCAGCAGCTATGGTGGACAGGGAGGCTATGGCTACACCTTC. The encoded protein is CASSYGGQGGYGYTF.